This T cell receptor (beta chain) was sequenced for a study of cytomegalovirus exposure and HLA in healthy donors. It was with 60 Vbeta and 13 Jbeta primers that the PCR ran. Clones were read by immunoSEQ multiplex PCR, and TCRdb kept only the in-frame ones, dropping some. Seen here are about 60,000 clones, more than 65% observed once, and the top ten hold roughly 3%. Germline V gene sequence: CDR1 LNHDA, CDR2 SQIVND (reference sequence). This CDR3 is 13 amino acids long. V was pared by 3 bases and J by 12 bases, with 15 bases between. The genes are TRBV19 and TRBJ1-5, with TRBD1 as a possible D gene (5 bases). The source material was PBMCs. This clonotype was sampled from a woman in her thirties in good health and CMV-seronegative. CDR3 amino acids: CASSIRKPQGQHF. CDR3 coding DNA: TGTGCCAGTAGTATTCGTAAGCCTCAGGGCCAGCATTTT. The entire variable domain, with the rest obtained from reference TRBV19 and TRBJ1-5, is as follows: DGGITQSPKYLFRKEGQNVTLSCEQNLNHDAMYWYRQDPGQGLRLIYYSQIVNDFQKGDIAEGYSVSREKKESFPLTVTSAQKNPTAFYLCASSIRKPQGQHFGDGTRLSIL.